Detailed here is one T cell receptor (beta chain). Antigen: not known. This sample is part of a study of early T cells in non-severe SARS-CoV-2 infection. Findings and limits, study-wide: The matching step, a VDJdb search, favored anti-spike CD8 responses and missed private and CD4 specificities.

As part of library construction, unique molecular identifiers were attached to individual cDNA molecules. TCRdb fed the 5' RACE reads into MiXCR, producing one record per CDR3 protein. The sample holds more than 75,000 distinct CDR3 sequences, 14% seen once. CDR1 is SGHAT, CDR2 FQNNGV, per germline. Trimming shortened V by 5 bases and J by 0 bases, and 15 bases separated the two germline ends. This CDR3 contains 16 residues. The clonotype was recovered from an adult who was a healthcare worker with PCR-confirmed SARS-CoV-2 infection or an uninfected control (not recorded which). Material for sequencing was whole blood. The V call is TRBV11-2, the J call TRBJ2-3; a possible D gene is TRBD1 (6 bases). The CDR3 loop is CASSGEGGTSTDTQYF. The CDR3 DNA is TGTGCCAGCAGCGGTGAAGGGGGAACTAGCACAGATACGCAGTATTTT.